Detailed here is one TCR beta chain. Its antigen is as yet unknown. Assay: immunoSEQ multiplex PCR; the TCRdb copy retains only in-frame clones and omits some. Here the sample spans about 30,000 clones, just under 90% being singletons. This sample was taken from a study of multiple sclerosis patients with progressive multifocal leukoencephalopathy. Overall study findings and caveats: Expanded clones at PML onset predated and persisted through natalizumab therapy. Less diverse TRB repertoires were suggested in most PML patients.

This sample's time point: more than five months of natalizumab therapy. Prior interferon beta treatment was universal, and the PML patients were all female. From germline, CDR1 is MNHEY and CDR2 SMNVEV (reference sequence). The CDR3 sequence is 12 residues long. The V segment lost 3 bases and the J segment 12 bases; nucleotides outside the gene matches: 5. The chain carries TRBV27 and TRBJ2-1; 7 bases line up with TRBD2. This TCR was sampled from a human donor with multiple sclerosis. Source: PBMCs, taken from a patient treated with natalizumab. CDR3 sequence: CASSLIGEGQFF. As DNA, the CDR3 is TGTGCCAGCAGTTTGATTGGGGAGGGGCAGTTCTTC.